A single T cell receptor beta chain is shown here with its context. Its specificity is unknown. CDR3 length: 14 amino acids. Trimming removed 1 base at V and 4 bases at J, with 8 bases between. Looked up from germline, CDR1 is MGHRA and CDR2 is YSYEKL. The data originate from a study of cytomegalovirus exposure and HLA in healthy donors. Study findings and constraints: The likely explanation for a cluster of highly shared sequence variants was sequencing artifact.

A multiplex PCR was run with 60 Vbeta primers and 13 Jbeta primers. Generated by immunoSEQ multiplex PCR, the TCRdb table keeps only in-frame clones and is missing some. The data contain fewer than 200,000 clones, approximately 79% of them singletons. Sequenced: PBMCs. The V gene is TRBV4-1, the J gene TRBJ2-1; no clear D gene. This sequence was found in a human donor in good health. The CDR3 loop reads CASSQVLAYNEQFF. CDR3 in DNA: TGCGCCAGCAGCCAAGTTTTGGCTTACAATGAGCAGTTCTTC.